The rows below give T cell receptor beta chains drawn from one sample of a study of shared clonotypes between healthy human individuals. Sequencing was performed with immunoSEQ multiplex PCR; in TCRdb, only in-frame clones are kept and a portion is missing. The repertoire has 2 million to 2.5 million clones, over 85% of them found once; the top ten carry about 1.1%. The specimen was naive CD8+ T cells sorted from blood. These receptors all stem from a man younger than 30 in good health. Both conserved end residues are trimmed from each CDR3.

V	J	CDR3
TRBV6-1	TRBJ1-3	ASSLDLGSGNTIY
TRBV7-9	TRBJ2-5	ASSAVVEEETQY
TRBV2	TRBJ2-7	ASSWSGEQY
TRBV15	TRBJ1-5	ATSEGRSNQPQH
TRBV7-9	TRBJ2-7	ASSPTYLGGDEQY
TRBV18	TRBJ2-1	ASSPPGLAGSYNEQF
TRBV9	TRBJ2-7	ASSAEGSGLAGSYEQY
TRBV5-4	TRBJ1-1	ASSWGVGTEAF
TRBV13	TRBJ2-3	ASSLLDRSSGSRKDPDTQY
TRBV27	TRBJ2-7	ASTPTGSTYEQY
TRBV4-1	TRBJ2-1	ASSQPLYNEQF
TRBV15	TRBJ1-1	ATSRVRTGTEAF
TRBV28	TRBJ2-3	ASSLLRQGATSTDTQY
TRBV5-5	TRBJ2-7	ASSLFQGTYEQY
TRBV27	TRBJ1-2	ASRSGGAHYGYT
TRBV4-1	TRBJ1-6	ASSQDTPGLPLH
TRBV28	TRBJ1-5	ASSSGNQPQH
TRBV13	TRBJ2-7	ASSPKDRDYEQY
TRBV9	TRBJ2-1	ASSVALLAGDEQF
TRBV30	TRBJ2-1	AWSTARRQYNEQF
TRBV7-8	TRBJ1-2	ASSKNGEGRDYGYT
TRBV19	TRBJ2-7	ASSNYGTVYEQY
TRBV6-5	TRBJ2-7	ASSKTVFRSYEQY
TRBV4-2	TRBJ2-7	ASSLGEGSYEQY
TRBV6-5	TRBJ2-1	ASSYSEGLHEQF
TRBV30	TRBJ2-7	AWSPSNEQY
TRBV4-3	TRBJ2-7	ASSQEVAGASSYEQY
TRBV30	TRBJ2-3	AWSVGAPPQY
TRBV10-3	TRBJ2-5	AISAVMEEETQY
TRBV15	TRBJ1-4	ATSAVRPSPKPGGPRTNEKLF
TRBV7-8	TRBJ2-1	ASSLELYGSYNEQF
TRBV28	TRBJ2-7	ASSIRAVVSRYEQY
TRBV4-3	TRBJ2-1	ASSQEVAESSYNEQF
TRBV5-6	.	ASKLGTSSSYEQY
TRBV28	TRBJ2-7	ASSWDRGGSYEQY
TRBV4-1	TRBJ2-3	ASSQLWSEEDTQY
TRBV6-6	TRBJ2-7	ASSPGSSYEQY
TRBV9	TRBJ2-5	ASSDNHGTSGSGRETQY
TRBV2	TRBJ1-5	ASSELGFYSNQPQH
TRBV4-1	TRBJ1-2	ASSLGTGAVGYT